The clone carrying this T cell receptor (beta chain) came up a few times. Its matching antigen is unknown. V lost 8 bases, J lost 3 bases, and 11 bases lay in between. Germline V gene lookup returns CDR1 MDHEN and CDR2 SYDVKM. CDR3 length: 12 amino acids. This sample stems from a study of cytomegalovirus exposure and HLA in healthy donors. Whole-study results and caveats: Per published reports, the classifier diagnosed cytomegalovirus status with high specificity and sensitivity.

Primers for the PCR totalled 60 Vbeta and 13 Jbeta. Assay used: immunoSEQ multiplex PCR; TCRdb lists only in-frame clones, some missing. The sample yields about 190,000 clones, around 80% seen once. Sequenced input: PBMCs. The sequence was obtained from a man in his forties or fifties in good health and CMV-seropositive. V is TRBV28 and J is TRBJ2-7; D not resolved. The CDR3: CASCALVYEQYF. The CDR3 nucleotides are TGTGCCAGCTGCGCGCTGGTCTACGAGCAGTACTTC.